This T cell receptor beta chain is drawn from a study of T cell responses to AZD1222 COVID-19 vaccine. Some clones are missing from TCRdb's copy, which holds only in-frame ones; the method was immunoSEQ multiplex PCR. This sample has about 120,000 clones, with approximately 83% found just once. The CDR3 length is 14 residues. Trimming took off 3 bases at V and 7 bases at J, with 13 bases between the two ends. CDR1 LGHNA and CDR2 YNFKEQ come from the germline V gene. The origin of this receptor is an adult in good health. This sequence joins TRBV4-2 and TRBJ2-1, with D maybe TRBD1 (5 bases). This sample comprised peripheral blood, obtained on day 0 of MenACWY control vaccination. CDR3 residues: CASSHLGQGNEQFF. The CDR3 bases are TGTGCCAGCAGCCATTTAGGTCAGGGTAATGAGCAGTTCTTC.